This T cell receptor beta chain is from a study of T cells in Graves' hyperthyroidism and ophthalmopathy. Notes on the study in general: Most clonotypes that expanded in the thyroid above 0.001 also showed up in blood.

From RNA transcripts, TCR beta CDR3 regions were amplified. In the first-round RT-PCR of the TCR CDR3, the HTBI primer set was used. TCRdb fed the multiplex PCR reads into MiXCR, producing one record per CDR3 protein. The table has almost 250,000 distinct CDR3 sequences, approximately 23% seen once. This clonotype showed up many times. What it binds is not known. After removal of 7 bases from V and 1 base from J, the junction contained 6 bases not matched to a gene. This CDR3 has 13 residues. CDR1 is SQVTM, CDR2 ANQGSEA, per germline. The sequencing sample was made of blood. The TCR sequence derives from a woman aged 40 to 50 with Graves' ophthalmopathy. The V call is TRBV29-1, the J call TRBJ1-1, with 7 bases fitting TRBD1. Written as DNA, the CDR3 is TGCAGCGACAGAGGACAGGCGAACACTGAAGCTTTCTTT. It encodes CSDRGQANTEAFF.